The clone carrying this TCR beta chain was recorded a few times. Its specificity is not known. The data were obtained in a study of T-cell memory formation after mild COVID-19. The CDR3 length is 14 residues. Trimming shortened V by 1 base and J by 3 bases, and 7 bases separated the two germline ends. Study conclusions and caveats: Later expanders leaned CD4+, whereas clones that contracted between day 15 and 85 were balanced CD4/CD8. In second-wave clones peaking day 37, SARS-CoV-2 specificity remained unconfirmed. Mainly CM and EM harbored the contracting CD4+ clones; mainly EMRA harbored the CD8+ ones.

A single record per CDR3 protein comes from TCRdb applying MiXCR to the 5' RACE reads. The repertoire holds 70,000 to 100,000 distinct CDR3 sequences, approximately 13% seen once, with roughly a quarter in the top ten. Sequenced material: PBMCs or a T cell subset sorted from them (not recorded which). The clonotype comes from an adult woman who had mild COVID-19 (a few samples of this study predate the infection). Cell type and time point are not known. The V gene is TRBV12-3 or TRBV12-4, the J gene TRBJ2-1; D is unresolved. The CDR3 loop reads CASSLGRFYNEQFF. CDR3 nucleotides: TGTGCCAGCAGTTTAGGAAGGTTCTACAATGAGCAGTTCTTC.